This is a list of T cell receptor beta chains from one sample in a study of OX40 agonist ivuxolimab in advanced cancers. Repertoires were generated with immunoSEQ multiplex PCR, while TCRdb's copy carries only in-frame clones and drops some. The sample consists of tens of thousands of clones, 85% of them appearing once. Sequencing used CD4+ or CD8+ T cells sorted from blood, obtained in a trial of the OX40 agonist ivuxolimab. Receptors were obtained from an adult with an advanced solid tumor such as melanoma, head and neck, liver or kidney cancer. The CDR3 runs from the conserved cysteine through the conserved F or W. For some rows the clone size is stated as once, few or many, or as a class when expanded; others skip it.

v_gene	j_gene	abundance	len	CDR3aa
TRBV7-3	TRBJ2-3	once	16	CASSLGASLLTDTQYF
TRBV5-1	TRBJ2-5	.	16	CASSWDTQTYQETQYF
TRBV7-2	TRBJ2-1	.	13	CASSLAAGNEQFF
TRBV2	TRBJ2-2	.	16	CARGGLAGPNTGELFF
TRBV28	TRBJ2-1	few	13	CASNWGNKDEQFF
TRBV6-5	TRBJ1-4	.	16	CASSYSTPGTNEKLFF
TRBV19	TRBJ2-3	.	15	CASSTWTGNTDTQYF
TRBV9	TRBJ1-2	.	17	CASSVVSGMGTDYGYTF
TRBV29-1	TRBJ2-1	.	15	CSAYGGLPSYNEQFF
TRBV9	TRBJ2-4	.	11	CASSTGNIQYF
TRBV19	TRBJ2-6	once	17	CASSTDWDLSGANVLTF
TRBV5-5	TRBJ2-1	.	11	CASSLSWEQFF
TRBV28	TRBJ1-1	.	13	CASLPIENTEAFF
TRBV9	TRBJ2-1	.	13	CASSPVGSQPEFF
TRBV11-2	TRBJ2-7	.	14	CASSLIEGGNEQYF